These 22 T cell receptor beta chains were all obtained from the same sample, sequenced in a study of shared T cell receptors in the human thymus. Using immunoSEQ multiplex PCR, the repertoire was profiled, and TCRdb retains in-frame clones only, with some absent. The sample holds hundreds of thousands of clones, 88% seen once. Separately, the same data were catalogued under a study of human thymus T cells.

The sequencing sample was made of thymocytes. Source of these receptors: a boy under three years old with a congenital heart defect.

The chain uses TRBV27 and TRBJ2-7; 9 bases are shared with TRBD1. The CDR3 is 16 amino acids. J gave up 2 bases and V 6 bases, and 11 bases lay outside the gene matches. Germline CDR1 and CDR2: MNHEY and SMNVEV (reference sequence). In nucleotides, the CDR3 is TGTGCCAGCAGCCCCCCCTGGGACAGGGAGGCCTACGAGCAGTACTTC. Its translation is CASSPPWDREAYEQYF.

The chain links TRBV6-1 to TRBJ2-5; 8 positions match TRBD2. V gave up 10 bases and J gave up 5 bases; unmatched junction bases: 12. The CDR3 has 14 residues. CDR1 and CDR2 from the germline V gene are MNHNS and SASEGT. The CDR3 loop is CAIPGGGPEETQYF. Here the CDR3 DNA reads TGTGCCATTCCCGGGGGGGGGCCCGAGGAGACCCAGTACTTC.

This chain links TRBV25-1 with TRBJ2-1; 10 bases align to TRBD1. After removal of 7 bases from V and 6 bases from J, the junction contained 6 bases not matched to a gene. The CDR3 has 14 residues. In germline, CDR1 is MGHDK, CDR2 SYGVNS. The CDR3 bases are TGTGCCAGCAAGGTGCGACAGGGGGCCAATGAGCAGTTCTTC. As protein: CASKVRQGANEQFF.

The gene calls are TRBV27 and TRBJ1-1; maybe TRBD1 (6 bases). The germline V gene encodes CDR1 MNHEY and CDR2 SMNVEV (reference sequence). There are 12 residues in the CDR3. The V and J ends lost 4 bases and 11 bases respectively, with 14 bases between them. The CDR3 region is CASSSNRVEAFF. CDR3 coding DNA: TGTGCCAGCAGTTCGAACAGGGTAGAGGCTTTCTTT.

J is TRBJ2-5 and V is TRBV30; D possibly corresponds to TRBD2 (6 bases). V shed 2 bases and J shed 2 bases, with 18 bases lying between them. Germline V gives CDR1 GTSNPN, CDR2 SVGIG (reference sequence). There are 16 residues in the CDR3. The CDR3 loop is CAWSPTRRERQETQYF. The CDR3 DNA sequence: TGTGCCTGGAGTCCTACCCGGAGGGAAAGGCAAGAGACCCAGTACTTC.

This rearrangement joins TRBV14 to TRBJ2-4; maybe TRBD1 (5 bases). The length of the CDR3 is 19 residues. Trimming removed 3 bases from V and 0 bases from J, with 21 bases in between. Per germline, CDR1 SGHDN and CDR2 FVKESK. The CDR3 here is CASSQSQGTWFEAKNIQYF. CDR3 nucleotides: TGTGCCAGCAGCCAGTCGCAGGGTACGTGGTTTGAAGCCAAAAACATTCAGTACTTC.

The rearrangement links TRBV19 to TRBJ2-7; D unresolved. Trimming cost V 0 bases and J 0 bases, with 6 bases left between them. Germline V gene lookup returns CDR1 LNHDA and CDR2 SQIVND (reference sequence). The CDR3 has 14 amino acids. The CDR3 here is CASSIEFSSYEQYF. The CDR3 DNA reads as TGTGCCAGTAGTATAGAATTCAGCTCCTACGAGCAGTACTTC.

V usage is TRBV5-8 and J usage is TRBJ1-5; no reliable D call. Trimming pared 2 bases from V and 1 base from J, leaving 7 bases between. Per the germline V gene, CDR1 is SGHTS and CDR2 is YDEGEE. The CDR3 length is 14 residues. The chain's CDR3 is CASSLSGSNQPQHF. The CDR3 DNA is TGTGCCAGCAGCTTATCGGGGAGCAATCAGCCCCAGCATTTT.

The CDR3 nucleotides are TGCGCCAGCAGCCCCTCCCGGGACACCTTGTTCTATGGCTACACCTTC. It specifies CASSPSRDTLFYGYTF. The V and J genes are TRBV4-3 and TRBJ1-2, with TRBD1 as a possible D gene (6 bases). The CDR3 runs to 16 residues. Germline assignment: CDR1 LGHNA and CDR2 YSLEER. Trimming pared 4 bases from V and 4 bases from J, leaving 19 bases between.

This rearrangement joins TRBV15 to TRBJ2-1, with D possibly TRBD1 on 5 matching bases. This CDR3 has 16 amino acids. Germline loops: CDR1 LNHNV, CDR2 YYDKDF (reference sequence). V shed 2 bases and J shed 11 bases, with 22 bases lying between them. The CDR3 DNA follows: TGTGCCACCAGCAGACCCGGACCAAACAGGTTGGATAAGCAGTTCTTC. Translation gives CATSRPGPNRLDKQFF.

V gene TRBV27 combines with J gene TRBJ1-2; D is undetermined. The germline gives CDR1 MNHEY, CDR2 SMNVEV (reference sequence). With 4 bases removed from V and 6 bases from J, the gap between germline ends came to 12 bases. The CDR3 has 13 amino acids. The CDR3 is CASSSWGGNGYTF. Here the CDR3 DNA reads TGTGCCAGCAGTTCCTGGGGAGGGAATGGCTACACCTTC.

The rearrangement links TRBV4-2 to TRBJ2-5; 10 bases are shared with TRBD2. Trimming cost V 1 base and J 5 bases; bases outside gene matches: 16. Germline-derived CDR1 and CDR2 are LGHNA and YNFKEQ. This CDR3 contains 19 residues. The CDR3 sequence: CASSQVPLPGLAGVETQYF. CDR3 coding DNA: TGTGCCAGCAGCCAAGTTCCCCTGCCTGGTCTAGCGGGAGTGGAGACCCAGTACTTC.

This clone was observed a handful of times. The chain links TRBV6-5 to TRBJ2-3, with 7 bases lining up with TRBD2. The J segment lost 2 bases and the V segment lost 3 bases, leaving 8 bases of the junction unmatched. CDR1 is MNHEY and CDR2 is SVGAGI in the germline V gene. The CDR3 is made up of 16 amino acids. The CDR3 DNA sequence: TGTGCCAGCAGTTATTCAAGACTAGCAGACACAGATACGCAGTATTTT. Amino acids: CASSYSRLADTDTQYF.

The chain joins TRBV27 to TRBJ1-5; D perhaps matches TRBD1 (5 bases). Trimming stripped 0 bases from V and 2 bases from J, with 8 bases between. Germline CDR1 is MNHEY and CDR2 is SMNVEV (reference sequence). The CDR3 totals 15 residues. The CDR3 nucleotides are TGTGCCAGCAGTTTATCTGGCAGGGGCAATCAGCCCCAGCATTTT. Translated: CASSLSGRGNQPQHF.

The chain recombines TRBV14 with TRBJ2-2; 9 positions agree with TRBD1. Germline V gene lookup returns CDR1 SGHDN and CDR2 FVKESK. CDR3 length equals 19 residues. After removal of 0 bases from V and 0 bases from J, the junction contained 8 bases not matched to a gene. CDR3 coding DNA: TGTGCCAGCAGCCAAGACCTTGGTCGGGACAGGGCGAACACCGGGGAGCTGTTTTTT. It is translated as CASSQDLGRDRANTGELFF.

This chain links TRBV11-2 with TRBJ1-2; 9 bases are shared with TRBD1. The CDR3 consists of 16 residues. The germline CDR1 and CDR2 sequences are SGHAT and FQNNGV. The ends lost 4 bases at V and 2 bases at J; junction bases unmatched: 8. CDR3 region: CASSSANGTGNYGYTF. CDR3 DNA sequence: TGTGCCAGCAGCTCCGCTAACGGGACAGGGAACTATGGCTACACCTTC.

This chain uses TRBV30 with TRBJ2-3; 7 bases match TRBD2. V lost 7 bases, J lost 3 bases, and 13 bases stayed unmatched. The CDR3 has 15 residues. Per the germline V gene, CDR1 is GTSNPN and CDR2 is SVGIG (reference sequence). The CDR3 DNA follows: TGTGCCTCACAAAAGGGGCGAGCGGGAACAGATACGCAGTATTTT. Its translation is CASQKGRAGTDTQYF.

The rearrangement links TRBV28 to TRBJ2-5, with D perhaps TRBD1 (5 bases). Germline V gene data show CDR1 as MDHEN and CDR2 as SYDVKM. CDR3 size: 16 residues. V was pared by 3 bases and J by 1 base, with 15 bases between. CDR3 residues: CASSFPRQGGQETQYF. CDR3 DNA: TGTGCCAGCAGTTTCCCAAGGCAGGGTGGCCAAGAGACCCAGTACTTC.

This chain joins TRBV5-4 and TRBJ1-2; D remains ambiguous. The CDR3 extends over 15 amino acids. V gave up 0 bases and J gave up 3 bases, with 12 bases separating them. Germline assignment: CDR1 SGHNT and CDR2 YYREEE (reference sequence). The CDR3 nucleotides read TGTGCCAGCAGCTTGGGAGGGCCCGTGGACTATGGCTACACCTTC. Translating it yields CASSLGGPVDYGYTF.

In its sample, this clone was seen a few times. This chain connects TRBV14 to TRBJ2-5; a possible D gene is TRBD1 (5 bases). CDR1 and CDR2 from the germline V gene are SGHDN and FVKESK. With 1 base removed from V and 3 bases from J, the gap between germline ends came to 15 bases. The CDR3 spans 16 residues. CDR3 coding DNA: TGTGCCAGCAGCCAAGTCTTCAGGGCAGGGAAAGAGACCCAGTACTTC. Translated, it gives CASSQVFRAGKETQYF.

The rearrangement uses TRBV4-1 and TRBJ2-3; 8 bases are a match to TRBD2. Germline values: CDR1 MGHRA, CDR2 YSYEKL. V shed 0 bases, J shed 5 bases, and the junction held 7 bases outside the gene matches. The CDR3 runs 16 residues. The CDR3 loop reads CASSQDRGLAGDTQYF. In DNA, the CDR3 is TGCGCCAGCAGCCAAGATAGGGGCCTAGCGGGAGATACGCAGTATTTT.

The chain joins TRBV7-9 to TRBJ2-5, with TRBD1 matching 9 bases. Germline CDR1 reads SEHNR; CDR2 reads FQNEAQ (reference sequence). This CDR3 is 14 amino acids long. The V and J ends lost 5 bases and 2 bases, in that order; junction bases with no gene match: 3. The CDR3 bases are TGTGCCAGCAGCCTCGGGACAGGGCAAGAGACCCAGTACTTC. This sequence encodes CASSLGTGQETQYF.